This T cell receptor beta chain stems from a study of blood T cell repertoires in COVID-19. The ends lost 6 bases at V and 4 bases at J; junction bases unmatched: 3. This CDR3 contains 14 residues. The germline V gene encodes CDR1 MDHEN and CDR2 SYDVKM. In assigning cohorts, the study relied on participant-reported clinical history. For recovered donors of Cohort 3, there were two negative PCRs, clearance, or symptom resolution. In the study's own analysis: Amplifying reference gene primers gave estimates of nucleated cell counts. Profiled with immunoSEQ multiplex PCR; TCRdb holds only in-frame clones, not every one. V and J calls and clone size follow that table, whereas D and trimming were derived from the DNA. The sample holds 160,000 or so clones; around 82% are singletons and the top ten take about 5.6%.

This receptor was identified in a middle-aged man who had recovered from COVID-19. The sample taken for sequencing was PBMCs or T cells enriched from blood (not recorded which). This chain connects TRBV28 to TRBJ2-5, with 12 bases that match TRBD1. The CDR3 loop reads CASRGTGGAETQYF. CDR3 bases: TGTGCCAGCAGGGGGACAGGGGGCGCAGAGACCCAGTACTTC.